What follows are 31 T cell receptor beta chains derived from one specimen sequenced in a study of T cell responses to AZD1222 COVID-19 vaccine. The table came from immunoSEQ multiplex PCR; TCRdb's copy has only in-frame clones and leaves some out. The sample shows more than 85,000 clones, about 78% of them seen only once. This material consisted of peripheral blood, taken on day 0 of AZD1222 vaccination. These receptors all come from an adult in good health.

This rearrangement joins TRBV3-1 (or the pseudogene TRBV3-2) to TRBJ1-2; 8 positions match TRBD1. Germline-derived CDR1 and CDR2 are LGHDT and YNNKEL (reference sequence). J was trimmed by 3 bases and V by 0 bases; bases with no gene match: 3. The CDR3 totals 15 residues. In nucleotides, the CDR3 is TGTGCCAGCAGCCAAGATTCGGACAGGGACTATGGCTACACCTTC. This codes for CASSQDSDRDYGYTF.

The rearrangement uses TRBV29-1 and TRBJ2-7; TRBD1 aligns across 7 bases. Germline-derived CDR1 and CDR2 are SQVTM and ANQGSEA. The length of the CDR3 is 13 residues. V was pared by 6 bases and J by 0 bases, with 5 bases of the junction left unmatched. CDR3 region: CSVYRGPSYEQYF. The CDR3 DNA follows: TGCAGCGTATACAGGGGTCCCTCCTACGAGCAGTACTTC.

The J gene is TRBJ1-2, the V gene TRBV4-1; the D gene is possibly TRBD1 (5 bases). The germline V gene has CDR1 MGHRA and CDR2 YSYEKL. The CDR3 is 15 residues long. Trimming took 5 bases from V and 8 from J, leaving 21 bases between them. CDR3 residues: CASSIYTGGTKGYTF. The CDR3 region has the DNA TGCGCCAGCAGCATATACACCGGGGGAACTAAGGGCTACACCTTC.

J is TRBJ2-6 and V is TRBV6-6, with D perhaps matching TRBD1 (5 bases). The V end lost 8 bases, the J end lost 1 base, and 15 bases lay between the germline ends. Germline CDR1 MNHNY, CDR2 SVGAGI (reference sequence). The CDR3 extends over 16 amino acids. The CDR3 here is CASGRNAGSGANVLTF. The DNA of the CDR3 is TGTGCCAGCGGTCGAAACGCAGGGTCTGGGGCCAACGTCCTGACTTTC.

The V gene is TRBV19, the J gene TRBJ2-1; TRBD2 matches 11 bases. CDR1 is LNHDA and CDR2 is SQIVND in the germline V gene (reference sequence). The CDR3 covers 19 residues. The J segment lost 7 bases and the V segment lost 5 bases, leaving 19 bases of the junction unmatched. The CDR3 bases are TGTGCCAGTAGTGACCACCGTACCTCCGGGACTAGCGGCGTGAATGAGCAGTTCTTC. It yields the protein CASSDHRTSGTSGVNEQFF.

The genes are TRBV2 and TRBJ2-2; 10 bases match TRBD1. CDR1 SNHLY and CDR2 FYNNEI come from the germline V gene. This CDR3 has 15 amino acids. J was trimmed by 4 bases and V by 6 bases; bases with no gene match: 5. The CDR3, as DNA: TGTGCCAGCAGCGAGACAGGGGGCAGCACCGGGGAGCTGTTTTTT. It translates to CASSETGGSTGELFF.

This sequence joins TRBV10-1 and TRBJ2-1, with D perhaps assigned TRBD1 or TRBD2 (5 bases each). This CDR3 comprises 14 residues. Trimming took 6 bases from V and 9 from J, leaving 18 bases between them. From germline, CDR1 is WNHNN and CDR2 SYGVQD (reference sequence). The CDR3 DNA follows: TGCGCCAGCAGCTTTGGGGGTAGGGCTACTGAGCAGTTCTTC. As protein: CASSFGGRATEQFF.

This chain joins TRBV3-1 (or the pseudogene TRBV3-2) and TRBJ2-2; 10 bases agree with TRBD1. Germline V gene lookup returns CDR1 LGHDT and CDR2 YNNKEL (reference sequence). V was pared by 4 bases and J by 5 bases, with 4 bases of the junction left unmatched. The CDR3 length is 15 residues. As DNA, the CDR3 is TGTGCCAGCAGCCCCCGGGACAGGGGAACCGGGGAGCTGTTTTTT. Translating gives CASSPRDRGTGELFF.

Written as DNA, the CDR3 is TGCGCCAGCAGCCCCGGTGACCCCCGGACGGATACGCAGTATTTT. Its protein is CASSPGDPRTDTQYF. The chain recombines TRBV5-1 with TRBJ2-3; D gene unclear. The CDR3 is made up of 15 amino acids. The V end was cut by 4 bases, the J end by 6 bases, with 18 bases between. CDR1 is SGHRS, CDR2 YFSETQ, per germline.

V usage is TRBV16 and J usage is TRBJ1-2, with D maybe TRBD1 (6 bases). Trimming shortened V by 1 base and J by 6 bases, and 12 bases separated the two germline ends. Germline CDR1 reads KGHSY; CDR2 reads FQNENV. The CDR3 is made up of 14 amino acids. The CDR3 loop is CASSQLAGQNGYTF. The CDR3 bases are TGTGCCAGCAGCCAATTAGCCGGACAGAATGGCTACACCTTC.

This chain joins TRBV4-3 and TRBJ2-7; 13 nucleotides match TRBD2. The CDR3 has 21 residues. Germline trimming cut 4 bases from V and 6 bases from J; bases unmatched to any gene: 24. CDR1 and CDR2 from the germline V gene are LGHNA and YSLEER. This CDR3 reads CASSPKLAGGPSNPDISEQYF. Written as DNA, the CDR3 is TGCGCCAGCAGCCCGAAACTAGCGGGAGGGCCGTCGAATCCTGACATCAGCGAGCAGTACTTC.

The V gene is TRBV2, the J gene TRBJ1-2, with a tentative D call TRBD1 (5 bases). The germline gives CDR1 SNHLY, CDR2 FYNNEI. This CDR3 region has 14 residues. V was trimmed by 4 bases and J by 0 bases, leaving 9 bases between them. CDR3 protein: CASSGTRANYGYTF. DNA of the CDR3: TGTGCCAGCAGTGGGACACGAGCTAACTATGGCTACACCTTC.

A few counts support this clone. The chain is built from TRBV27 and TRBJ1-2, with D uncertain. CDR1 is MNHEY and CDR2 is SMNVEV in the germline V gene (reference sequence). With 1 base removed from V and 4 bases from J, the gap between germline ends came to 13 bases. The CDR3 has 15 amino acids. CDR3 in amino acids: CASSLFGDRLYGYTF. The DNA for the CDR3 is TGTGCCAGCAGTTTATTCGGCGACCGGCTCTATGGCTACACCTTC.

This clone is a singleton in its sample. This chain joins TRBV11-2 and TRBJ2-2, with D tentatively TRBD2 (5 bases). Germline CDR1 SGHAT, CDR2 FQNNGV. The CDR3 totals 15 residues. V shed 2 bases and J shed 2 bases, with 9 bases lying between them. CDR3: CASSLSRTNTGELFF. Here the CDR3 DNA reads TGTGCCAGCAGCTTAAGTCGGACTAACACCGGGGAGCTGTTTTTT.

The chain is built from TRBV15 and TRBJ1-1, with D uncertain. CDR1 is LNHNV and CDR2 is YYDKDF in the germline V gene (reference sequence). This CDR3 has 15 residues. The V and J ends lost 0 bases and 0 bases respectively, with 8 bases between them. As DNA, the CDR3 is TGTGCCACCAGCAGAGAGGGAAATTTGAACACTGAAGCTTTCTTT. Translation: CATSREGNLNTEAFF.

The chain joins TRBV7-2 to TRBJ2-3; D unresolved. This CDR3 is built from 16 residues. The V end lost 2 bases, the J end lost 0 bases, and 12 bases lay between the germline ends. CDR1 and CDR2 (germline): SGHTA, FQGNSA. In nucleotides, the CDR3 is TGTGCCAGCAGCTTATTCAGCTCTACTAGCACAGATACGCAGTATTTT. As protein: CASSLFSSTSTDTQYF.

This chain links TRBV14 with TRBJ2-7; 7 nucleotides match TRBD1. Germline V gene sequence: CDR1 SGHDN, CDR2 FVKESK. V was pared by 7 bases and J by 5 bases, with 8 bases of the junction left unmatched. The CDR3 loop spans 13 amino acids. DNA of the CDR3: TGTGCCAGCAATCACAGGGGTTTCCACGAGCAGTACTTC. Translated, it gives CASNHRGFHEQYF.

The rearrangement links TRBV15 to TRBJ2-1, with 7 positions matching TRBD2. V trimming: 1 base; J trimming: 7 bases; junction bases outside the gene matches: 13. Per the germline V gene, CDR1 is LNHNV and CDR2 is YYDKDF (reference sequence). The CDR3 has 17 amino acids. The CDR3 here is CATSRVPEAGGRNEQFF. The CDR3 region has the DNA TGTGCCACCAGCAGAGTACCAGAGGCTGGCGGGAGAAATGAGCAGTTCTTC.

The CDR3 loop reads CASSRLGTSHDTQYF. The DNA of the CDR3 is TGTGCCAGCAGTCGCCTCGGGACTAGTCACGATACGCAGTATTTT. V gene TRBV28 combines with J gene TRBJ2-3, with TRBD2 matching over 8 bases. The V segment lost 5 bases and the J segment 6 bases; nucleotides outside the gene matches: 10. Germline loops: CDR1 MDHEN, CDR2 SYDVKM. This CDR3 contains 15 residues.

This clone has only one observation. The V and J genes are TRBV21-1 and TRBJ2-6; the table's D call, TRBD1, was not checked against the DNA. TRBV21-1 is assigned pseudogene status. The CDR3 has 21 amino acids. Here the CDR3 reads CASSRVNRQGLTSFGANVLTF. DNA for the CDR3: TGTGCCAGCAGCAGGGTGAACCGACAGGGGTTAACGTCCTTTGGGGCCAACGTCCTGACTTTC.

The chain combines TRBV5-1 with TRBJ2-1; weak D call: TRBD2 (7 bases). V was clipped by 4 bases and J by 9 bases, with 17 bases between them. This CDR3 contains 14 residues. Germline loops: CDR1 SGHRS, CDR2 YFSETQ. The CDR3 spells CASSPGPGEGEQFF. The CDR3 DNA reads TGCGCCAGCAGCCCCGGTCCAGGGGAGGGTGAGCAGTTCTTC.

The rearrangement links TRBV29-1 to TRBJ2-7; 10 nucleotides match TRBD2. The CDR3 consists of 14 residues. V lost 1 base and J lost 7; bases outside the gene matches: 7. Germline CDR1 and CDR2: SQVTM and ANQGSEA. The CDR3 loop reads CSVEGAGGNGEQYF. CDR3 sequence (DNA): TGCAGCGTTGAAGGAGCGGGAGGGAACGGGGAGCAGTACTTC.

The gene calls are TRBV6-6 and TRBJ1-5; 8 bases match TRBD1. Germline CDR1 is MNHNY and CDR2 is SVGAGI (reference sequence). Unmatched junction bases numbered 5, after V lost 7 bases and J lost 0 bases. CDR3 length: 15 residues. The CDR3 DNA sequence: TGTGCCAGCACTGGGACAGGCCATAGCAATCAGCCCCAGCATTTT. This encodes CASTGTGHSNQPQHF.

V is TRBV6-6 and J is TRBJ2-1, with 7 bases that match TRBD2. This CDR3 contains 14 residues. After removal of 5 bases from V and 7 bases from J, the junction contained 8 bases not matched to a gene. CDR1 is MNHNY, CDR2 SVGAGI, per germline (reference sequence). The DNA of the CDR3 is TGTGCCAGCAGTAGGGGACTACCGAAAAATGAGCAGTTCTTC. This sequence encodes CASSRGLPKNEQFF.

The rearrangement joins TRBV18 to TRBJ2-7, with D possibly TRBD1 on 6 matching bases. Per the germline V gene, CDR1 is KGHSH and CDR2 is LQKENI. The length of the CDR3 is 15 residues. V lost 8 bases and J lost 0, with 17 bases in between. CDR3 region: CASVDSATSSYEQYF. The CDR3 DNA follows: TGTGCCAGCGTGGACAGTGCGACGAGCTCCTACGAGCAGTACTTC.

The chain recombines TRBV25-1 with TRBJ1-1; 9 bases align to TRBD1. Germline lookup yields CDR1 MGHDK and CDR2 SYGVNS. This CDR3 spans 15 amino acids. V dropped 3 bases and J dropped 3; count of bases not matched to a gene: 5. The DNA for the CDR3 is TGTGCCAGCAGTGATCCCCGGACAGGGGACACTGAAGCTTTCTTT. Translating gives CASSDPRTGDTEAFF.

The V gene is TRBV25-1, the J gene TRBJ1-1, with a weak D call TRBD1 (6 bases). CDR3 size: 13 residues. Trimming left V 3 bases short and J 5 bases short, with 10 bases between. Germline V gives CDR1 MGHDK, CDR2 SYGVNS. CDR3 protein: CASSEGGRTEAFF. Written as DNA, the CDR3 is TGTGCCAGCAGTGAGGGGGGCCGGACTGAAGCTTTCTTT. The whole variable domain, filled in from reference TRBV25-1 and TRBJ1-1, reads EADIYQTPRYLVIGTGKKITLECSQTMGHDKMYWYQQDPGMELHLIHYSYGVNSTEKGDLSSESTVSRIRTEHFPLTLESARPSHTSQYLCASSEGGRTEAFFGQGTRLTVV.

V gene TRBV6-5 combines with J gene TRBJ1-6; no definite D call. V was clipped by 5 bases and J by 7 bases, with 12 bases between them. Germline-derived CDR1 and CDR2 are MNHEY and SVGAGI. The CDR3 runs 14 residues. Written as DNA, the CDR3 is TGTGCCAGCAGTCTCCTTATAGGGAATTCACCCCTCCACTTT. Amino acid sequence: CASSLLIGNSPLHF.

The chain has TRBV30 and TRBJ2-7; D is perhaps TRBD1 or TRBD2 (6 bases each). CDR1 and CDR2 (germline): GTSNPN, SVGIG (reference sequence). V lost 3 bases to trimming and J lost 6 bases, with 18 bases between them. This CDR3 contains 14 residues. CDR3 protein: CAWRRTGGSAEQYF. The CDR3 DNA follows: TGTGCCTGGAGGAGGACCGGGGGCTCGGCCGAGCAGTACTTC.

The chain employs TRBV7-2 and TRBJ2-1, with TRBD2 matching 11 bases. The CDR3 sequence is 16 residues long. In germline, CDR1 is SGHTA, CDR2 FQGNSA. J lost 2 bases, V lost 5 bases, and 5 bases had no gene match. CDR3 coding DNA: TGTGCCAGCAGCATCGCGACTAGCGGGACCTACAATGAGCAGTTCTTC. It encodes CASSIATSGTYNEQFF.

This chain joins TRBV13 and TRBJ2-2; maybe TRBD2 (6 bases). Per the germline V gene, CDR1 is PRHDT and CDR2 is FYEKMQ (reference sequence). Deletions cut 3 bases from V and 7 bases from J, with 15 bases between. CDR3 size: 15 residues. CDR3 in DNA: TGTGCCAGCAGCTTTGACGGGAGACGGGTCGGGGAGCTGTTTTTT. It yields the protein CASSFDGRRVGELFF.